The 11 T cell receptor beta chains below all came from one sample that was sequenced in a study of CD8+ T cells in alopecia areata listed by TCRdb under 2018. The protocol used for the library was the immunoSEQ multiplex PCR assay. To provide template for TCR sequencing, every sample had RNA extracted and reverse transcribed into cDNA. This is the immuneACCESS table as TCRdb keeps it, with only in-frame sequences that have V and J called. A part of the clones is gone; compared with another copy, unresolved V genes explain less than half, and the rest is unexplained. The sample table shows some 180,000 clones, and approximately 60% are seen once. The ten biggest clones cover roughly 5.3% of the sample. The specimen was CD8+ T cells sorted from blood. Receptor source: a human donor in good health.

The chain couples TRBV11-2 to TRBJ2-2; a weak D match, TRBD2 (6 bases). The CDR3 spans 19 residues. V lost 3 bases and J lost 3, with 23 bases in between. The germline V gene has CDR1 SGHAT and CDR2 FQNNGV. The CDR3 DNA reads TGTGCCAGCAGCTTCGCAACCAACACGCGGGGCTCGGACACCGGGGAGCTGTTTTTT. Translating gives CASSFATNTRGSDTGELFF.

This sequence joins TRBV4-1 and TRBJ1-4, with D uncertain. Trimming took 4 bases from V and 0 from J, leaving 12 bases between them. CDR3 length equals 16 residues. Per the germline V gene, CDR1 is MGHRA and CDR2 is YSYEKL. CDR3 DNA sequence: TGCGCCAGCAGCCGTTCGGGGTCTGCAACTAATGAAAAACTGTTTTTT. Residues: CASSRSGSATNEKLFF.

This chain links TRBV7-9 with TRBJ2-7, with D unclear. With 2 bases removed from V and 7 bases from J, the gap between germline ends came to 6 bases. The germline CDR1 and CDR2 sequences are SEHNR and FQNEAQ (reference sequence). The CDR3 has 11 amino acids. The CDR3: CASSLSGEQYF. CDR3 in DNA: TGTGCCAGCAGCTTATCTGGGGAGCAGTACTTC.

This clone was observed a few times. This chain uses TRBV27 with TRBJ1-5; D is uncertain. This CDR3 region has 15 residues. Germline CDR1 is MNHEY and CDR2 is SMNVEV (reference sequence). Trimming cost V 2 bases and J 4 bases, with 12 bases left between them. DNA of the CDR3: TGTGCCAGCAGTTTAACCCCCCCGGAGAATCAGCCCCAGCATTTT. Encoded protein: CASSLTPPENQPQHF.

This clone was counted only a few times. The rearrangement links TRBV27 to TRBJ2-5; no clear D gene. Trimming stripped 0 bases from V and 2 bases from J, with 7 bases between. The CDR3 is 14 amino acids. Germline CDR1 MNHEY, CDR2 SMNVEV (reference sequence). CDR3 sequence (DNA): TGTGCCAGCAGTTTATCGAGTTATCAAGAGACCCAGTACTTC. This sequence encodes CASSLSSYQETQYF.

The chain links TRBV19 to TRBJ2-2; 8 nucleotides agree with TRBD1. Germline CDR1 and CDR2: LNHDA and SQIVND (reference sequence). With V trimmed by 3 bases and J by 2 bases, 2 bases remained unmatched. The CDR3 has 15 residues. CDR3 sequence reads: CASSMTGVNTGELFF. Here the CDR3 DNA reads TGTGCCAGTAGTATGACAGGGGTAAACACCGGGGAGCTGTTTTTT.

This clone is a singleton in its sample. This sequence joins TRBV5-1 and TRBJ1-1; the D gene is possibly TRBD1 (5 bases). This CDR3 is 13 amino acids long. The V end was cut by 7 bases, the J end by 3 bases, with 13 bases between. Germline-derived CDR1 and CDR2 are SGHRS and YFSETQ. Here the CDR3 reads CASSGGKHTEAFF. Here the CDR3 DNA reads TGCGCCAGCTCTGGGGGGAAGCACACTGAAGCTTTCTTT. Drawing the rest from reference TRBV5-1 and TRBJ1-1, the complete variable domain is KAGVTQTPRYLIKTRGQQVTLSCSPISGHRSVSWYQQTPGQGLQFLFEYFSETQRNKGNFPGRFSGRQFSNSRSEMNVSTLELGDSALYLCASSGGKHTEAFFGQGTRLTVV.

The sample holds one count of this clone. The J gene is TRBJ1-3, the V gene TRBV29-1; D is uncertain. V was trimmed by 3 bases and J by 7 bases, leaving 7 bases between them. The CDR3 has 11 amino acids. CDR1 is SQVTM, CDR2 ANQGSEA, per germline. DNA of the CDR3: TGCAGCGTTGAGGAGAGCAACACCATATATTTT. Translating gives CSVEESNTIYF. Looking up the rest from reference TRBV29-1 and TRBJ1-3 gives the full variable domain: SAVISQKPSRDICQRGTSLTIQCQVDSQVTMMFWYRQQPGQSLTLIATANQGSEATYESGFVIDKFPISRPNLTFSTLTVSNMSPEDSSIYLCSVEESNTIYFGEGSWLTVV.

V usage is TRBV13 and J usage is TRBJ2-2, with D hard to call. Germline values: CDR1 PRHDT, CDR2 FYEKMQ (reference sequence). V was clipped by 5 bases and J by 1 base, with 8 bases between them. This CDR3 is 14 amino acids long. The CDR3 sequence: CASSPAWNTGELFF. The CDR3, as DNA: TGTGCCAGCAGCCCCGCATGGAACACCGGGGAGCTGTTTTTT.

This clone was observed a few times. V usage is TRBV19 and J usage is TRBJ2-3; the D is unclear. The V gene lost 3 bases and the J gene lost 6 bases, with 13 bases spanning the gap. CDR1 is LNHDA and CDR2 is SQIVND in the germline V gene (reference sequence). The CDR3 has 14 amino acids. The CDR3 sequence is CASSISAPRDTQYF. As DNA, the CDR3 is TGTGCCAGTAGTATCAGTGCCCCCCGGGATACGCAGTATTTT.

As DNA, the CDR3 is TGTGCCAGCAGCCCGTCTGGCAGTGGCACAGATACGCAGTATTTT. Translating gives CASSPSGSGTDTQYF. The rearrangement joins TRBV13 to TRBJ2-3, with no clear D. Germline assignment: CDR1 PRHDT and CDR2 FYEKMQ (reference sequence). The CDR3 is 15 amino acids. Between the trimmed V and J ends, which lost 5 bases and 1 base, there was a span of 13 bases.